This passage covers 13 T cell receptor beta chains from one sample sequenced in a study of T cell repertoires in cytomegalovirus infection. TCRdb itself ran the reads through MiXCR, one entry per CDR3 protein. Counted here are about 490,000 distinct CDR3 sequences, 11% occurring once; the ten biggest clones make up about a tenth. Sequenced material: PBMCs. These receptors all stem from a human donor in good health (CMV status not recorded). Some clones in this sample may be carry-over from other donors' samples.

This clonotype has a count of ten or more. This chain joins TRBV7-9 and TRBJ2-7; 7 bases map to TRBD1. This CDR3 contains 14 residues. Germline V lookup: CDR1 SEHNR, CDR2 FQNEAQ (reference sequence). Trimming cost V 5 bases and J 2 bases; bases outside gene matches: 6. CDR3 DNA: TGTGCCAGCAGCCCAAGGGACAGAGCCTACGAGCAGTACTTC. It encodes CASSPRDRAYEQYF.

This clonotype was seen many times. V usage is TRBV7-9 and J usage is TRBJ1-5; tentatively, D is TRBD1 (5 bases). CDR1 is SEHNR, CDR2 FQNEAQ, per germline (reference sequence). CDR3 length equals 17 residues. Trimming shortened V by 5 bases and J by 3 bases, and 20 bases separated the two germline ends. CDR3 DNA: TGTGCCAGCAGCCACCACGAGGGGCTTATGGACAATCAGCCCCAGCATTTT. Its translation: CASSHHEGLMDNQPQHF. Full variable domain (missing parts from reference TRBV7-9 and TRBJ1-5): DTGVSQNPRHKITKRGQNVTFRCDPISEHNRLYWYRQTLGQGPEFLTYFQNEAQLEKSRLLSDRFSAERPKGSFSTLEIQRTEQGDSAMYLCASSHHEGLMDNQPQHFGDGTRLSIL.

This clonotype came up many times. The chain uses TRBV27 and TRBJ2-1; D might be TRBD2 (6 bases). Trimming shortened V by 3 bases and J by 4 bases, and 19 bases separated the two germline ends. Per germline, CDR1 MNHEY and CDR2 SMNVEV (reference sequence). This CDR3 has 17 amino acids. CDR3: CASSFGWAREVYNEQFF. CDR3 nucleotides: TGTGCCAGCAGTTTCGGATGGGCAAGGGAGGTTTACAATGAGCAGTTCTTC.

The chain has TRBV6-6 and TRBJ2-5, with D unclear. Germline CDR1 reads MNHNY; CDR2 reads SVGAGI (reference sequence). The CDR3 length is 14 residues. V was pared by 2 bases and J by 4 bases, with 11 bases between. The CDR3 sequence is CASSYLLWGETQYF. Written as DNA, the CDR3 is TGTGCCAGCAGTTACCTTCTTTGGGGAGAGACCCAGTACTTC.

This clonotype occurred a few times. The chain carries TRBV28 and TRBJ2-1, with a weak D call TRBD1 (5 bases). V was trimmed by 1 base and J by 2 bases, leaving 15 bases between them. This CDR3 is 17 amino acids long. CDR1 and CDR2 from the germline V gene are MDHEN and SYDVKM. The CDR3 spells CASSLYPGSRPYNEQFF. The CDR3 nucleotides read TGTGCCAGCAGTTTATACCCAGGGTCGCGACCCTACAATGAGCAGTTCTTC.

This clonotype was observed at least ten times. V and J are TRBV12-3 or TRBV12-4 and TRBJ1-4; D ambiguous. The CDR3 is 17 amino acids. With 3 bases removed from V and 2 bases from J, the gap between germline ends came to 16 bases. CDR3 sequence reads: CASSLADFRLTNEKLFF. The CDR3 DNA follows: TGTGCCAGCAGTTTGGCCGATTTTCGCTTGACTAATGAAAAACTGTTTTTT.

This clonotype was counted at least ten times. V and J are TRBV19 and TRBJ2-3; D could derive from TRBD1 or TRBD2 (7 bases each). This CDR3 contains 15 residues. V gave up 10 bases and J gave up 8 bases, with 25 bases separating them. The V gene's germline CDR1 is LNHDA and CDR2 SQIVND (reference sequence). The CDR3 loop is CATRESGAKGATQYF. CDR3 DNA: TGTGCCACCAGGGAAAGCGGGGCAAAGGGGGCTACGCAGTATTTT.

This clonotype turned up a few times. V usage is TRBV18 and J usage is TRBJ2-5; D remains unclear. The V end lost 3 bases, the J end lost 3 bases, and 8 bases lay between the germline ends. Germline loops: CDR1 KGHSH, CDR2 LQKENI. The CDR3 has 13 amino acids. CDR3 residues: CASSPNAKETQYF. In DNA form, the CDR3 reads TGTGCCAGCTCACCTAACGCGAAAGAGACCCAGTACTTC.

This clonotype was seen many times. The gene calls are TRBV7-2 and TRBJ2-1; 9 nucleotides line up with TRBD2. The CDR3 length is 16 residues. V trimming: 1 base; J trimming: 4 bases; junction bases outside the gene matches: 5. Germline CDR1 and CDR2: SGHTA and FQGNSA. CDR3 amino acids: CASSLVFAGGYNEQFF. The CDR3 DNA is TGTGCCAGCAGCTTAGTATTTGCGGGAGGGTACAATGAGCAGTTCTTC.

The CDR3 sequence: CASSHEATSSNQPQHF. The CDR3 DNA is TGCGCCAGCAGCCACGAGGCCACATCTAGCAATCAGCCCCAGCATTTT. V gene TRBV4-1 combines with J gene TRBJ1-5; no definite D call. The ends were cut back, 3 bases at V and 0 bases at J, with 12 bases in the middle. This CDR3 has 16 residues. CDR1 and CDR2 (germline): MGHRA, YSYEKL.

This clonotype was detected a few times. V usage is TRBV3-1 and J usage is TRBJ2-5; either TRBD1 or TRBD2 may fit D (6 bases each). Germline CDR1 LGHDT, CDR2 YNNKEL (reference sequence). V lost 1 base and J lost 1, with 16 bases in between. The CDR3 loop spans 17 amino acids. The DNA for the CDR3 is TGTGCCAGCAGCCAAGTGACAGGAGGGGTCTTCCAAGAGACCCAGTACTTC. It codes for CASSQVTGGVFQETQYF.

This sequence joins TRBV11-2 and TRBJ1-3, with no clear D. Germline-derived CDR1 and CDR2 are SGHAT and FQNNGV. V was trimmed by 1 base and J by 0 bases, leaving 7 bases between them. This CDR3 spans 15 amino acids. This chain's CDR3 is CASSLGEFSGNTIYF. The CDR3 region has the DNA TGTGCCAGCAGCTTAGGAGAATTCTCTGGAAACACCATATATTTT.

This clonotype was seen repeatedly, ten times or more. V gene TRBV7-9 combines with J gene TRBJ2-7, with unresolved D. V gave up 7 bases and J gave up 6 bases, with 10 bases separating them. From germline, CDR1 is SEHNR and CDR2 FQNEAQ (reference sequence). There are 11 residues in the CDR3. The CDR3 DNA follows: TGTGCCAGCACCGGCACGAGCGAGCAGTACTTC. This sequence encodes CASTGTSEQYF.